The T cell receptor (beta chain) described here comes from a study of CD8 T cells in ankylosing spondylitis. TCRdb ran MiXCR on the 5' RACE reads and lists one entry per CDR3 protein. The sample yields about 350,000 distinct CDR3 sequences, roughly 22% seen once. This CDR3 spans 16 amino acids. The germline V gene encodes CDR1 MDHEN and CDR2 SYDVKM. V was cut by 8 bases and J by 1 base, with 18 bases left in between. The sample holds a few counts of this clonotype. The sequence derives from a male donor with ankylosing spondylitis or in good health (not recorded which). Sequences were obtained from blood, either unsorted or a sorted T cell fraction (not recorded which). The chain combines TRBV28 with TRBJ2-1; a weak D match, TRBD1 (8 bases). The CDR3 protein is CASEHRGGLSYNEQFF. In DNA, the CDR3 is TGTGCCAGCGAACACAGGGGGGGCCTATCCTACAATGAGCAGTTCTTC.